This T cell receptor beta chain was recovered during a study of cytotoxic CD8 clonotypes in ibrutinib-treated CLL. Across the whole study: Response was recorded as partial in approximately 24 patients and complete in 2; at median roughly 62 months, approximately 14 remained remitted and approximately twelve had progressed. Regarding the study as a whole: Higher circulating CD8+ T-cell counts strongly accompanied higher baseline clonality, above age-matched healthy donors.

The CDR3 has 13 amino acids. Germline loops: CDR1 MNHNS, CDR2 SASEGT. V dropped 2 bases and J dropped 14; count of bases not matched to a gene: 9. The table came from immunoSEQ multiplex PCR; TCRdb's copy has only in-frame clones and leaves some out. The sample consists of some 200,000 clones, around 75% of them appearing once. About this clone: Its specificity is unknown.

This TCR was recovered from a human donor with chronic lymphocytic leukemia. The sample in question was PBMCs, obtained after 12 months of ibrutinib treatment. The chain joins TRBV6-1 to TRBJ2-1; TRBD2 aligns across 7 bases. CDR3 DNA sequence: TGTGCCAGCAGTGAAAGCGAGAAGCGGGGAGAGTTCTTC. As protein: CASSESEKRGEFF.